This T cell receptor (beta chain) was found in a study of T cells in localized non-small cell lung cancer (dated by TCRdb to about 2020). Background on the whole study: The study examined T cell repertoires in a few hundred patients with early-stage NSCLC and compared tumors with uninvolved tumor-adjacent lungs. All 230 or so NSCLC patients in the cohort were treatment-naive and had localized lung tumors that were resected. Of the NSCLC patients, fewer than 150 were male and some 97 were female, and the mean age was approximately 66 years.

Concerning this clone itself: Its antigen is not yet known. No base qualities exist here, and no much larger clone lies one base off it.

At diagnosis, peripheral blood, uninvolved tumor-adjacent lung and tumor were collected and were preserved as a mix of fresh-frozen and FFPE material. Blood samples were analyzed as peripheral blood mononuclear cells for TCR repertoire profiling. V sheds 0 bases and J sheds 7 bases, leaving 15 bases between their ends. From the germline V gene (reference sequence), CDR1 is LNHNV and CDR2 is YYDKDF. The CDR3 contains 15 residues, cysteine and phenylalanine counted. Just CDR3 DNA is preserved here, 45 bases in frame from base 1. The full study reports these points: Longer overall survival was associated with higher T cell density in blood, whereas shorter survival was associated with higher clonality in adjacent lung. A median of 57 of the top 100 tumor clones turned up in the paired uninvolved adjacent lung, and 28 of those clones also ranked among the top 100 of that same adjacent lung. Multi-region tumor sequencing was not performed, so intratumor heterogeneity could not be excluded. Because the study design was exploratory, TCR variables were selected using unadjusted p-values without false-discovery rate correction. Uninvolved tumor-adjacent lung showed the highest T cell clonality, higher than tumor, which suggests more focused antigenic responses in the adjacent lung.

TCR beta CDR3 regions were sequenced from DNA using the immunoSEQ Assay. As for the authors' bioinformatics: To compute T cell density, TCR beta template counts were normalized to usable DNA, which was estimated by amplifying housekeeping genes. Richness was estimated with the preseqR package, extrapolating to 400,000 templates for PBMC samples and 120,000 templates for tissue samples. Clonality was defined as one minus Pielou's evenness. Differential abundance testing on productive amino-acid clonotypes, with a minimum total count of 5 and an alpha of 0.1, was used to identify tissue-enriched TCRs. The Jaccard Index and the Morisita Overlap Index were used to quantify repertoire overlap between compartments. TCR beta CDR3s were clustered by GLIPH together with public tetramer-defined viral CDR3s, and at least three viral sequences plus V-gene enrichment were required for viral motifs. Imported from immuneACCESS, the table was reduced by TCRdb to in-frame sequences with V and J called. These copies leave out some clones; in studies compared against another copy, an unresolved V gene accounts for under half, and the cause of the remainder is not known. V and J calls and clone size are as listed in that table; D and trimming were resolved from the DNA. The sample profile shows approximately 20,000 clones; roughly 80% of them were found once. The ten largest make up 2.4% of the sample.

The rearrangement joined TRBV15 to TRBJ1-2; the D region possibly corresponds to TRBD1 (5 bases align). This TCR came from a man aged 40-75 years with stage I lung adenocarcinoma. This specimen was peripheral blood, taken before any cancer treatment. The CDR3 protein is CATSRDLTPGGGYTF. The nucleotides read TGTGCCACCAGCAGAGATCTAACCCCGGGGGGTGGCTACACCTTC. With all but the CDR3 taken from the reference TRBV15 and TRBJ1-2 genes, the full variable domain is: DAMVIQNPRYQVTQFGKPVTLSCSQTLNHNVMYWYQQKSSQAPKLLFHYYDKDFNNEADTPDNFQSRRPNTSFCFLDIRSPGLGDTAMYLCATSRDLTPGGGYTFGSGTRLTVV.